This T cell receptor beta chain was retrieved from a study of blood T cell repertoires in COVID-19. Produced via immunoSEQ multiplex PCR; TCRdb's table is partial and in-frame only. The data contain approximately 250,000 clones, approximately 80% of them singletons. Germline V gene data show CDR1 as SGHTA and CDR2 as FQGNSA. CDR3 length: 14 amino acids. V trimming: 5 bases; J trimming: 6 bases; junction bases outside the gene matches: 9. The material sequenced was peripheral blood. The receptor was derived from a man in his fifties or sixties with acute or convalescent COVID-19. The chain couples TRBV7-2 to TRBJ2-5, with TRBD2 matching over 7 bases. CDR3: CASSLGGGIQTQYF. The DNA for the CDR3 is TGTGCCAGCAGCCTTGGGGGGGGAATCCAGACCCAGTACTTC.